The 9 T cell receptor beta chains given below trace back to one sample, sequenced in a study of T cell repertoires in cytomegalovirus infection (dated by TCRdb to between 2018 and 2020). The sample was run on an Illumina HiSeq 1500. In-frame beta chains were kept once TCRdb had trimmed the public reads at Q25 with fastp and called clones with MiXCR. A single entry per CDR3 protein holds the most common genes and DNA from its merged rows. The sample records some 480,000 distinct CDR3 sequences, around 35% of which are singletons. Of the sample, about a sixth is held by the ten largest clones. For these TCRs, the target antigens are not known. Per the publication, the treatment or condition label means: in vitro stimulation with specific CMV peptide epitopes to enrich CMV-specific T cells. Source: cultured PBMCs, taken from culture after CMV antigen stimulation. The receptors were sampled from a human donor in good health (CMV status not recorded). Some clones in this sample may be carry-over from other donors' samples.

The rearrangement uses TRBV20-1 and TRBJ1-1, with D maybe TRBD1 (5 bases). The CDR3 extends over 13 amino acids. From germline, CDR1 is DFQATT and CDR2 SNEGSKA (reference sequence). Trimming stripped 6 bases from V and 2 bases from J, with 13 bases between. For the CDR3, the DNA is TGCAGTGCAGAAGGACAAGCAAACACTGAAGCTTTCTTT. This encodes CSAEGQANTEAFF.

This clonotype was observed a few times. The rearrangement links TRBV6-2 or TRBV6-3 to TRBJ2-1; TRBD2 agrees at 7 bases. The CDR3 is 13 amino acids. Germline loops: CDR1 MNHEY, CDR2 SVGEGT. Losses at the gene ends were 6 bases for V and 4 bases for J; bases not matched to a gene: 3. The CDR3 DNA is TGTGCCAGCAGAGAACTAGCGTACAATGAGCAGTTCTTC. Amino acids: CASRELAYNEQFF.

This clonotype was counted a few times. This chain connects TRBV19 to TRBJ2-2; 10 bases are shared with TRBD2. The CDR3 length is 14 residues. V lost 7 bases to trimming and J lost 9 bases; unmatched junction nucleotides: 8. CDR1 is LNHDA, CDR2 SQIVND, per germline (reference sequence). The chain's CDR3 is CASTPTSGKWELFF. Here the CDR3 DNA reads TGTGCCAGTACCCCCACTAGCGGGAAATGGGAGCTGTTTTTT. Full variable domain (remainder filled in from reference TRBV19 and TRBJ2-2): DGGITQSPKYLFRKEGQNVTLSCEQNLNHDAMYWYRQDPGQGLRLIYYSQIVNDFQKGDIAEGYSVSREKKESFPLTVTSAQKNPTAFYLCASTPTSGKWELFFGEGSRLTVL.

Concerning this clonotype: One junction end disagrees with the germline gene, perhaps due to a read error. The chain employs TRBV7-9 and TRBJ2-5, with a weak D call TRBD1 (5 bases). The germline gives CDR1 SEHNR, CDR2 FQNEAQ (reference sequence). CDR3 length: 16 amino acids. CDR3 nucleotides: TGTGCCAGCAGCGCCAGCAACGGACACATCCAAGAGGCCCAGTACTTC. Protein: CASSASNGHIQEAQYF.

The J gene is TRBJ2-7, the V gene TRBV28; weak D call: TRBD2 (7 bases). This CDR3 spans 16 amino acids. Germline V gene data show CDR1 as MDHEN and CDR2 as SYDVKM. V lost 5 bases to trimming and J lost 1 base, with 18 bases between them. The CDR3 loop reads CASSPEGGSVSYEQYF. CDR3 DNA: TGTGCCAGCAGTCCGGAGGGGGGGAGCGTTTCCTACGAGCAGTACTTC. The full variable domain, rest sourced from reference TRBV28 and TRBJ2-7, is DVKVTQSSRYLVKRTGEKVFLECVQDMDHENMFWYRQDPGLGLRLIYFSYDVKMKEKGDIPEGYSVSREKKERFSLILESASTNQTSMYLCASSPEGGSVSYEQYFGPGTRLTVT.

About this clonotype itself: Compared with germline, one end of the junction differs, possibly owing to a read error. This chain joins TRBV4-2 and TRBJ2-7, with 9 bases fitting TRBD2. The CDR3 length is 19 residues. Germline assignment: CDR1 LGHNA and CDR2 YNFKEQ. The CDR3 protein is CASSEEPNPVAGGPYEQYF. The CDR3 coding sequence is TGTGCCAGCAGCGAAGAACCAAACCCAGTCGCGGGAGGGCCCTACGAGCAGTACTTC.

There are a few counts of this clonotype. The chain carries TRBV12-3 or TRBV12-4 and TRBJ1-1, with 11 bases matching TRBD1. V was pared by 8 bases and J by 11 bases, with 13 bases of the junction left unmatched. This CDR3 spans 14 amino acids. The chain's CDR3 is CASESGQGASKAFF. The CDR3 DNA reads as TGTGCCAGCGAATCTGGACAGGGGGCGAGTAAGGCTTTCTTT.

The chain recombines TRBV6-2 or TRBV6-3 with TRBJ1-1; D might be TRBD1 (5 bases). The V end lost 6 bases, the J end lost 4 bases, and 18 bases lay between the germline ends. There are 15 residues in the CDR3. Germline V lookup: CDR1 MNHEY, CDR2 SVGEGT. DNA for the CDR3: TGTGCCAGCAGGATATTAGGGACCGGGCGCACTGAAGCTTTCTTT. This codes for CASRILGTGRTEAFF.

The chain couples TRBV5-5 to TRBJ2-3, with D unclear. This CDR3 spans 14 amino acids. The germline V gene has CDR1 SGHKS and CDR2 YYEKEE (reference sequence). Trimming removed 0 bases at V and 4 bases at J, with 9 bases between. CDR3 protein: CASSLESGPDTQYF. CDR3 nucleotide sequence: TGTGCCAGCAGCTTGGAGTCGGGTCCAGATACGCAGTATTTT.